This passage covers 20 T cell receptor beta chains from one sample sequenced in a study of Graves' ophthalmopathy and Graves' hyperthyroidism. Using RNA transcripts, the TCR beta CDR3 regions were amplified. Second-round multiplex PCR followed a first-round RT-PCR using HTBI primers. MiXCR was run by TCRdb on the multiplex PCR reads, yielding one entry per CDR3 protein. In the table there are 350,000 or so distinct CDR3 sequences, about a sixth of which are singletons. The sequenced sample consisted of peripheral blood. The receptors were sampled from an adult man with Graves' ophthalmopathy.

The CDR3 region is CASSKTPGQGAVEAFF. CDR3 nucleotides: TGTGCCAGCAGCAAAACGCCGGGACAGGGGGCTGTTGAAGCTTTCTTT. The V gene is TRBV3-1, the J gene TRBJ1-1, with 12 bases lining up with TRBD1. Germline CDR1 is LGHDT and CDR2 is YNNKEL (reference sequence). V shed 5 bases, J shed 7 bases, and the junction held 11 bases outside the gene matches. The length of the CDR3 is 16 residues. The full variable domain, in which reference TRBV3-1 and TRBJ1-1 provide the parts outside the CDR3, is DTAVSQTPKYLVTQMGNDKSIKCEQNLGHDTMYWYKQDSKKFLKIMFSYNNKELIINETVPNRFSPKSPDKAHLNLHINSLELGDSAVYFCASSKTPGQGAVEAFFGQGTRLTVV.

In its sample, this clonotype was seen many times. The CDR3 DNA sequence: TGTGCCAGCAGTGAGCCCGGGGGCGGATGGAACACTGAAGCTTTCTTT. It translates to CASSEPGGGWNTEAFF. This chain connects TRBV2 to TRBJ1-1, with D tentatively TRBD1 (6 bases). V gave up 3 bases and J gave up 1 base, with 15 bases separating them. Germline lookup yields CDR1 SNHLY and CDR2 FYNNEI. This CDR3 is 16 amino acids long.

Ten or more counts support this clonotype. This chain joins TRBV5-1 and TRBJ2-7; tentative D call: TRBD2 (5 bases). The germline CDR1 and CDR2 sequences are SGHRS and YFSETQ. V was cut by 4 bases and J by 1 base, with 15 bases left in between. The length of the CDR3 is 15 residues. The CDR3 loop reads CASSQLEIGSYEQYF. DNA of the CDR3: TGCGCCAGCAGCCAACTAGAGATAGGATCCTACGAGCAGTACTTC.

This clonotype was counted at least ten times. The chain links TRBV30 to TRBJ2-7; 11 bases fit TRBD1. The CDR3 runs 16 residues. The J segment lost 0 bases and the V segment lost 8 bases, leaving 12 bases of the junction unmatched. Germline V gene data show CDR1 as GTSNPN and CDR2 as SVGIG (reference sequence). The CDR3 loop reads CALKGQGELNSYEQYF. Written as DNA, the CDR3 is TGTGCCCTGAAGGGACAGGGGGAACTGAACTCCTACGAGCAGTACTTC.

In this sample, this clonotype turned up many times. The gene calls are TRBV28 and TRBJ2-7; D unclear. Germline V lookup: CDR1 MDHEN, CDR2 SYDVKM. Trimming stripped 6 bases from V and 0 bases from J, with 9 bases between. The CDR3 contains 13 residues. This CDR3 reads CASRENHSYEQYF. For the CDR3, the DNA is TGTGCCAGCAGGGAGAATCACTCCTACGAGCAGTACTTC. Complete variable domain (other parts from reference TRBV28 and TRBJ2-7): DVKVTQSSRYLVKRTGEKVFLECVQDMDHENMFWYRQDPGLGLRLIYFSYDVKMKEKGDIPEGYSVSREKKERFSLILESASTNQTSMYLCASRENHSYEQYFGPGTRLTVT.

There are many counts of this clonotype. The CDR3 loop is CASSRDGGSNKQFF. For the CDR3, the DNA is TGTGCCAGCAGCCGGGACGGCGGTAGTAATAAGCAGTTCTTC. The chain is built from TRBV11-2 and TRBJ2-1; D tentatively reads TRBD1 or TRBD2 (5 bases each). The CDR3 is 14 amino acids. Deletions cut 5 bases from V and 11 bases from J, with 19 bases between. Per the germline V gene, CDR1 is SGHAT and CDR2 is FQNNGV. The full variable domain, in which reference TRBV11-2 and TRBJ2-1 provide the parts outside the CDR3, is EAGVAQSPRYKIIEKRQSVAFWCNPISGHATLYWYQQILGQGPKLLIQFQNNGVVDDSQLPKDRFSAERLKGVDSTLKIQPAKLEDSAVYLCASSRDGGSNKQFFGPGTRLTVL.

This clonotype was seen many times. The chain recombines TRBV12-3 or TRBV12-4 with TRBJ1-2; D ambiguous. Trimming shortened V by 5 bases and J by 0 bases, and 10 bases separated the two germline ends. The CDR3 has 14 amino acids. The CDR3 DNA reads TGTGCCAGCAGTCCCCCAACCCCTAACTATGGCTACACCTTC. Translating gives CASSPPTPNYGYTF.

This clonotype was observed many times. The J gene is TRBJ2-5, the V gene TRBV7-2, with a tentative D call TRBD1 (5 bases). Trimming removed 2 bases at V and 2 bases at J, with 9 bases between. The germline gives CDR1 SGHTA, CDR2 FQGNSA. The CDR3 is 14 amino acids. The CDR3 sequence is CASSLSGIQETQYF. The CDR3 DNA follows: TGTGCCAGCAGCTTATCAGGGATTCAAGAGACCCAGTACTTC.

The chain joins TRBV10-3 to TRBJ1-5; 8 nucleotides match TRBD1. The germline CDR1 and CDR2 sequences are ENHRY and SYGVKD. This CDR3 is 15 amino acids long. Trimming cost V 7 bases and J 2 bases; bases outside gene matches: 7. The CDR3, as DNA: TGTGCCATCAAGCAGGGGGCGAGCGGCAATCAGCCCCAGCATTTT. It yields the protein CAIKQGASGNQPQHF.

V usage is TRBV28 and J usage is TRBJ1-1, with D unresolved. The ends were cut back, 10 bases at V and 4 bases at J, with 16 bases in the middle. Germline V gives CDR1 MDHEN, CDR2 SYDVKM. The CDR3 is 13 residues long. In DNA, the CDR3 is TGTGCCACCAAGACTGGGAGGGTCACTGAAGCTTTCTTT. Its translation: CATKTGRVTEAFF.

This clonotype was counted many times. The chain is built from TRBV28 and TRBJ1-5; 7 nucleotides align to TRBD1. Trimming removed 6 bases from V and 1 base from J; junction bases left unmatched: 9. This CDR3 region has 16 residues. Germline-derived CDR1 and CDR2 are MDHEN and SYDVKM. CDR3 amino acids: CASRRTGDSSNQPQHF. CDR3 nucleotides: TGTGCCAGCAGACGCACAGGGGACTCGAGCAATCAGCCCCAGCATTTT.

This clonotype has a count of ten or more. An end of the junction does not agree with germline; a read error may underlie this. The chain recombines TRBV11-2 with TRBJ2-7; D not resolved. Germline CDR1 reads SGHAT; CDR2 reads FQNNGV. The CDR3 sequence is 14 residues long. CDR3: CASTLTGPRNEQYF. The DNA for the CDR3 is TGTGCCAGCACCTTAACCGGGCCGAGGAACGAGCAGTACTTC.

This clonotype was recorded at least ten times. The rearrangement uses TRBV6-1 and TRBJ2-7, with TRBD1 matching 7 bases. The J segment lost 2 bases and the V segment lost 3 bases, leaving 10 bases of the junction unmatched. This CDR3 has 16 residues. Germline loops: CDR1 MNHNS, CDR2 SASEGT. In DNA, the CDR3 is TGTGCCAGCAGTGATCTTTTTCGGGACAGAACCTACGAGCAGTACTTC. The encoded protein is CASSDLFRDRTYEQYF.

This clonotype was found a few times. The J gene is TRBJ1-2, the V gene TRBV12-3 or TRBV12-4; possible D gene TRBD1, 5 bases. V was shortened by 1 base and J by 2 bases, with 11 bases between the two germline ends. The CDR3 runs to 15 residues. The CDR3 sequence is CASSLGDSPNYGYTF. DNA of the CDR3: TGTGCCAGCAGTTTAGGCGACAGTCCCAACTATGGCTACACCTTC.

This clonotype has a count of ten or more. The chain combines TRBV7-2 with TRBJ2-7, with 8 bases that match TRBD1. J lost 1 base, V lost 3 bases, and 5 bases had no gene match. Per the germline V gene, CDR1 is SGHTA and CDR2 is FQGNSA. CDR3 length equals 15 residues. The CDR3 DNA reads TGTGCCAGCAGCTTCGACAGGGGCCTTTCCTACGAGCAGTACTTC. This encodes CASSFDRGLSYEQYF.

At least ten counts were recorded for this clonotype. Here the CDR3 reads CASSVPTRARNSPLHF. The DNA of the CDR3 is TGTGCCAGCAGTGTACCCACCCGGGCCAGAAATTCACCCCTCCACTTT. The chain recombines TRBV6-1 with TRBJ1-6; D is uncertain. V shed 4 bases and J shed 7 bases, with 17 bases lying between them. The CDR3 length is 16 residues. CDR1 and CDR2 from the germline V gene are MNHNS and SASEGT.

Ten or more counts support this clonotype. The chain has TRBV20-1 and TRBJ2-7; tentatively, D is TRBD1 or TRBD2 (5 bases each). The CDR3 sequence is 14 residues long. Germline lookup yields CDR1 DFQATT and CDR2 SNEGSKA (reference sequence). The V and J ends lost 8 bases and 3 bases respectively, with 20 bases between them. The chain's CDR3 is CSPYPRGQGYEQYF. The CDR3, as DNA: TGCAGTCCATACCCCAGAGGGCAGGGCTACGAGCAGTACTTC.

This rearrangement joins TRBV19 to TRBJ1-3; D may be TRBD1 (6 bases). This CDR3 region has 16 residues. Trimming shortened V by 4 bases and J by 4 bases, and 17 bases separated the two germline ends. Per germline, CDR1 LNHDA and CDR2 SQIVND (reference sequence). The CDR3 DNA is TGTGCCAGTAGTACCGCACAGGGCGCGCGAGGAAACACCATATATTTT. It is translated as CASSTAQGARGNTIYF.

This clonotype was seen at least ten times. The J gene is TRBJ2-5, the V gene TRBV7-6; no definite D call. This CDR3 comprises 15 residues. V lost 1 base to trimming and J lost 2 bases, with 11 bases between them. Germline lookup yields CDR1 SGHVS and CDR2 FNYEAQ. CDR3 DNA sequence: TGTGCCAGCAGCTTAGTTCCAGCAATGCAAGAGACCCAGTACTTC. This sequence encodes CASSLVPAMQETQYF.

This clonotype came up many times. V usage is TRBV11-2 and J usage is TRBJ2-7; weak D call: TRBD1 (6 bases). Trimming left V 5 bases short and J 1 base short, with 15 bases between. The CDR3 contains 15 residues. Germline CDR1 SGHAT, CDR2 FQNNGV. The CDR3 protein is CASSPTTGLSYEQYF. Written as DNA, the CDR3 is TGTGCCAGCAGCCCCACGACAGGTCTTTCCTACGAGCAGTACTTC.